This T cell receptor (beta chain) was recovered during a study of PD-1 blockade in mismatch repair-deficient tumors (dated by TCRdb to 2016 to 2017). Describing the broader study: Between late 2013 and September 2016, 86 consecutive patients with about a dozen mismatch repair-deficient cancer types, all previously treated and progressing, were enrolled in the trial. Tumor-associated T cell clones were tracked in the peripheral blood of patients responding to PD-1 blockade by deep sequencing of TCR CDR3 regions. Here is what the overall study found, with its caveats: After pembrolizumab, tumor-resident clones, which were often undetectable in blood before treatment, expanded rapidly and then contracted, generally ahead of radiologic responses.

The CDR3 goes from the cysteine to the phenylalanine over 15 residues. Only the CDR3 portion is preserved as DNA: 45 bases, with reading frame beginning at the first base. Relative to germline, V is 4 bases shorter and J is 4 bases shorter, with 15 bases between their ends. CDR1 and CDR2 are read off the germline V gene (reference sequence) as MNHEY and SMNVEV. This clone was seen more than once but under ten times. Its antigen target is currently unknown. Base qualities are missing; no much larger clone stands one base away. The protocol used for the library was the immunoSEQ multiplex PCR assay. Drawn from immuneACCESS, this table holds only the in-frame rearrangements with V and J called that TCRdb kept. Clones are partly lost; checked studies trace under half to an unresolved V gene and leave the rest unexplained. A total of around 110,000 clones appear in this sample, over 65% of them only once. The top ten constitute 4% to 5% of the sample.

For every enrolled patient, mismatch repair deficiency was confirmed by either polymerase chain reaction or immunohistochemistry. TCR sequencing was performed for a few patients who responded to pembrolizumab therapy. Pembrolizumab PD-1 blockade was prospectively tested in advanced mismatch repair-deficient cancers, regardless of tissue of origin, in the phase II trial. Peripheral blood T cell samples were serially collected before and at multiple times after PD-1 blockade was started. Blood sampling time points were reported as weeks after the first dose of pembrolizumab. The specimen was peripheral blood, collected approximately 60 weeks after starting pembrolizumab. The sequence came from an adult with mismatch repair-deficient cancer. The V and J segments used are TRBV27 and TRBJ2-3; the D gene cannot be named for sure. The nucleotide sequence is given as TGTGCCAGCAGTTCCACCGCTTTCGGTTCAGATACGCAGTATTTT. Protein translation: CASSSTAFGSDTQYF.